The clone carrying this T cell receptor (beta chain) has more than one count but fewer than ten. Its specificity is not known. Although they were nominally healthy when sampled, donors likely had unrecorded immune exposures. Trimming cost V 8 bases and J 4 bases, with 9 bases left between them. CDR3 length: 11 amino acids. Germline CDR1 is WSHSY and CDR2 is SAAADI. The data originate from a study of cytomegalovirus exposure and HLA in healthy donors. The study, taken as a whole, reports: An analysis done earlier found most TCR beta V segments productive about 87% or about 30% of the time.

The PCR had 60 Vbeta and 13 Jbeta primers. The data were produced by immunoSEQ multiplex PCR, yet TCRdb's version contains in-frame clones alone and is incomplete. This sample has about 98,000 clones, with roughly 70% found just once. The sample taken for sequencing was PBMCs. The chain uses TRBV10-2 and TRBJ2-7, with D possibly matching TRBD2 (5 bases). This clonotype was obtained from a male donor in good health and CMV-seronegative. CDR3 region: CASGSVYEQYF. DNA of the CDR3: TGCGCCAGCGGTAGCGTTTACGAGCAGTACTTC.